The sample holds a few counts of the clone carrying this T cell receptor (beta chain). Its antigen is undetermined. These data come from a study of T cells in Graves' hyperthyroidism and ophthalmopathy. From RNA transcripts, TCR beta CDR3 regions were amplified. A first-round RT-PCR of the TCR CDR3 used the HTBI primer set. TCRdb passed the multiplex PCR reads through MiXCR, listing each CDR3 protein once. The table has approximately 610,000 distinct CDR3 sequences, about 15% seen once; the top ten hold 4% to 5.5%. The CDR3 covers 13 residues. From germline, CDR1 is MNHNS and CDR2 SASEGT. Trimming took 1 base from V and 7 from J, leaving 9 bases between them. Fresh 10 ml peripheral blood yielded PBMCs. Broader study findings: Most thyroid clonotypes expanded above 0.001 were also detected in blood. Ophthalmopathy, as predicted by the model, came a median about seven months after the prediction.

The chain links TRBV6-1 to TRBJ2-3; D may be TRBD2 (5 bases). The TCR comes from a woman in her thirties or forties with Graves' ophthalmopathy. Specimen: blood. The CDR3 DNA is TGTGCCAGCAGTGAAGATGGAGGTTATACGCAGTATTTT. This sequence encodes CASSEDGGYTQYF.